Listed here are 14 T cell receptor beta chains from one sample, sequenced in a study of blood T cell repertoires in COVID-19. Profiled with immunoSEQ multiplex PCR; TCRdb holds only in-frame clones, not every one. In the table there are roughly 70,000 clones, roughly 88% of which are singletons. Sequenced: peripheral blood. These TCRs come from a man between 65 and 79 years old with acute or convalescent COVID-19.

The rearrangement joins TRBV28 to TRBJ1-1, with unresolved D. Germline V CDR1 and CDR2: MDHEN, SYDVKM. The germline V and J ends were trimmed by 6 bases and 1 base, with 9 bases remaining between them. This CDR3 has 13 residues. DNA of the CDR3: TGTGCCAGCAGCCCCCCCCGGAACACTGAAGCTTTCTTT. Protein sequence: CASSPPRNTEAFF.

This clone occurred a few times. V gene TRBV7-3 combines with J gene TRBJ1-1; D is ambiguous. The CDR3 runs 13 residues. Trimming pared 1 base from V and 3 bases from J, leaving 6 bases between. The germline gives CDR1 SGHTA, CDR2 FQGTGA. The chain's CDR3 is CASSLNSHTEAFF. For the CDR3, the DNA is TGTGCCAGCAGCTTAAACTCCCACACTGAAGCTTTCTTT.

The gene calls are TRBV5-4 and TRBJ2-5; unclear D gene. V lost 4 bases to trimming and J lost 2 bases, with 9 bases between them. Germline assignment: CDR1 SGHNT and CDR2 YYREEE (reference sequence). The CDR3 contains 13 residues. CDR3 nucleotides: TGTGCCAGCAGCGAACGAGCTCAAGAGACCCAGTACTTC. It specifies CASSERAQETQYF.

The chain recombines TRBV6-6 with TRBJ1-5, with D uncertain. V was trimmed by 2 bases and J by 6 bases, leaving 8 bases between them. There are 13 residues in the CDR3. The germline gives CDR1 MNHNY, CDR2 SVGAGI (reference sequence). CDR3 in DNA: TGTGCCAGCAGTTACGAGGGTATTCAGCCCCAGCATTTT. The encoded protein is CASSYEGIQPQHF.

J is TRBJ1-2 and V is TRBV6-5; 10 bases line up with TRBD1. V shed 2 bases, J shed 3 bases, and the junction held 3 bases outside the gene matches. Germline values: CDR1 MNHEY, CDR2 SVGAGI. There are 15 residues in the CDR3. In DNA, the CDR3 is TGTGCCAGCAGTTACGCGGGGACAGGGGACTATGGCTACACCTTC. Protein sequence: CASSYAGTGDYGYTF.

The chain is built from TRBV5-1 and TRBJ1-1; D might be TRBD1 (5 bases). Germline V lookup: CDR1 SGHRS, CDR2 YFSETQ. The CDR3 spans 14 residues. Trimming took off 4 bases at V and 5 bases at J, with 15 bases between the two ends. The CDR3 DNA sequence: TGCGCCAGCAGCGGAGGGGTATGGGGGACTGAAGCTTTCTTT. Translation gives CASSGGVWGTEAFF.

This clone was counted only a few times. The chain couples TRBV6-2 or TRBV6-3 to TRBJ1-1; TRBD1 aligns across 8 bases. V shed 6 bases and J 8 bases; nucleotides not matched to a gene: 14. The CDR3 is 15 amino acids. Germline loops: CDR1 MNHEY, CDR2 SVGEGT. Written as DNA, the CDR3 is TGTGCCAGCAGCTATGAGACCCTGTGGACAGGGGAAGCTTTCTTT. Translating it yields CASSYETLWTGEAFF.

The chain is built from TRBV27 and TRBJ1-1; 7 bases fit TRBD1. Losses at the gene ends were 6 bases for V and 3 bases for J; bases not matched to a gene: 22. Germline V CDR1 and CDR2: MNHEY, SMNVEV (reference sequence). CDR3 length: 19 residues. CDR3 in DNA: TGTGCCAGCAGCCCGACAGGGACCTATACGAGGTTATCTGACACTGAAGCTTTCTTT. Protein product: CASSPTGTYTRLSDTEAFF.

This clone appeared a few times. The chain employs TRBV5-1 and TRBJ1-2; TRBD1 agrees at 9 bases. Germline V CDR1 and CDR2: SGHRS, YFSETQ. This CDR3 region has 18 residues. Trimming took 4 bases from V and 6 from J; bases not matched to a gene: 19. The CDR3 region has the DNA TGCGCCAGCAGCCCGCTTAGTAAGGGGGGGACAGGGATGGATGGCTACACCTTC. As protein: CASSPLSKGGTGMDGYTF.

V gene TRBV7-2 combines with J gene TRBJ2-3; 7 bases are shared with TRBD2. This CDR3 is built from 15 residues. Germline trimming cut 1 base from V and 3 bases from J; bases unmatched to any gene: 4. Germline-derived CDR1 and CDR2 are SGHTA and FQGNSA. In nucleotides, the CDR3 is TGTGCCAGCAGCTTAGTAGGAGCGGGGACAGATACGCAGTATTTT. Protein sequence: CASSLVGAGTDTQYF.

This clone was observed a single time. The chain couples TRBV10-1 to TRBJ1-5, with 8 bases matching TRBD1. J gave up 7 bases and V 7 bases, and 15 bases lay outside the gene matches. Per the germline V gene, CDR1 is WNHNN and CDR2 is SYGVQD (reference sequence). The CDR3 is made up of 16 amino acids. The CDR3, as DNA: TGCGCCAGCAATACACCTCAACGACAGGGGCAACAGCCCCAGCATTTT. It specifies CASNTPQRQGQQPQHF.

The rearrangement uses TRBV2 and TRBJ1-3; no definite D call. The CDR3 loop spans 14 amino acids. The ends were cut back, 5 bases at V and 0 bases at J, with 8 bases in the middle. Germline V gene data show CDR1 as SNHLY and CDR2 as FYNNEI. The DNA of the CDR3 is TGTGCCAGCAGTTACACCGCCTCTGGAAACACCATATATTTT. Protein sequence: CASSYTASGNTIYF. Full variable domain (outside the CDR3, taken from reference TRBV2 and TRBJ1-3): EPEVTQTPSHQVTQMGQEVILRCVPISNHLYFYWYRQILGQKVEFLVSFYNNEISEKSEIFDDQFSVERPDGSNFTLKIRSTKLEDSAMYFCASSYTASGNTIYFGEGSWLTVV.

CDR3 nucleotides: TGTGCCAGCAGCCCCTCACCACGCCCCCGAGGCGGACTAGCGGGGGCGCGACCTTACAATGAGCAGTTCTTC. Its translation: CASSPSPRPRGGLAGARPYNEQFF. This rearrangement joins TRBV3-1 (or the pseudogene TRBV3-2) to TRBJ2-1; 13 nucleotides line up with TRBD2. V lost 4 bases, J lost 4 bases, and 28 bases stayed unmatched. The germline V gene encodes CDR1 LGHDT and CDR2 YNNKEL (reference sequence). CDR3 length: 24 amino acids.

The genes are TRBV6-2 or TRBV6-3 and TRBJ2-4; no definite D call. V was shortened by 2 bases and J by 2 bases, with 7 bases between the two germline ends. The CDR3 totals 14 residues. Germline-derived CDR1 and CDR2 are MNHEY and SVGEGT. In DNA, the CDR3 is TGTGCCAGCAGTTACGACACAACCAAAAACATTCAGTACTTC. This encodes CASSYDTTKNIQYF.